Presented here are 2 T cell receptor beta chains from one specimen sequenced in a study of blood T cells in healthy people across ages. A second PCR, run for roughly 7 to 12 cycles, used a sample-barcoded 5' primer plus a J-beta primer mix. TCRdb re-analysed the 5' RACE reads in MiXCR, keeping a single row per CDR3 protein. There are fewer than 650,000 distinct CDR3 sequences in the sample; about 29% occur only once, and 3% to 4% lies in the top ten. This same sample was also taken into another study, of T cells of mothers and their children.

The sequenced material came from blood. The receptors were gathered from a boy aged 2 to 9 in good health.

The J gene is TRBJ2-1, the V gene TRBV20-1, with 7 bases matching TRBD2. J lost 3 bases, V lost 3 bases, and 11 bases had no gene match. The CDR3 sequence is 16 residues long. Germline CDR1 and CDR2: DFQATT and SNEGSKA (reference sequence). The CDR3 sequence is CSASSPGGGSYNEQFF. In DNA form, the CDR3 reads TGCAGTGCTAGTAGCCCCGGCGGGGGTAGCTACAATGAGCAGTTCTTC.

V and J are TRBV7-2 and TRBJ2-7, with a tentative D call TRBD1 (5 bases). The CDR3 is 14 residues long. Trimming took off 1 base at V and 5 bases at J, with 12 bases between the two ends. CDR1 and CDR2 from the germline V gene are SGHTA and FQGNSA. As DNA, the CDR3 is TGTGCCAGCAGCTTAGACCGACAGCTGGACGAGCAGTACTTC. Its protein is CASSLDRQLDEQYF.